This paragraph reports one T cell receptor beta chain. Its antigen is unknown. The data were obtained in a study of early stage breast cancer tumors. Assay: immunoSEQ multiplex PCR; the TCRdb copy retains only in-frame clones and omits some. The sample yields approximately 75,000 clones, around 80% seen once. Per germline, CDR1 SGHTA and CDR2 FQGTGA. Trimming took off 2 bases at V and 4 bases at J, with 16 bases between the two ends. The CDR3 consists of 16 residues. Broader study findings: Commonly generated sequences made up most enriched TCRB sequences shared between patients. Chain pairing and CD4, CD8 or FOXP3 expression were not captured.

Sequencing was performed on blood. The chain uses TRBV7-3 and TRBJ2-3; no clear D gene. This sequence originates from a person aged 40 to 50 with breast cancer. CDR3 sequence: CASSLFPPGNADTQYF. In nucleotides, the CDR3 is TGTGCCAGCAGCTTATTCCCCCCAGGCAACGCAGATACGCAGTATTTT.